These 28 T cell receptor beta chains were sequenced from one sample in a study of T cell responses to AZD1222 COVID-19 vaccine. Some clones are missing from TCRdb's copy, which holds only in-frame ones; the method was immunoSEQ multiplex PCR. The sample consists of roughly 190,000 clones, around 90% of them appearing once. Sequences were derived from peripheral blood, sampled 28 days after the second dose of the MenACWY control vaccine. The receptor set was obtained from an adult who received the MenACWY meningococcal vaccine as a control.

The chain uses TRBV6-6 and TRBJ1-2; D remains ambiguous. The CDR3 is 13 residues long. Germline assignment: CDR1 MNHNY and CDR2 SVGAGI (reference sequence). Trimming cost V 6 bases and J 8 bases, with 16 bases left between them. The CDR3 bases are TGTGCCAGCAGCACGGACGGGCTTGGAGGCTACACCTTC. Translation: CASSTDGLGGYTF.

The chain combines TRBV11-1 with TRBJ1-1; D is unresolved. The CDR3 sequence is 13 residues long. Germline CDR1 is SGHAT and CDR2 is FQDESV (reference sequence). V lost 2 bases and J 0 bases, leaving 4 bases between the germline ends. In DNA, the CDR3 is TGTGCCAGCAGCTTAAACTTGAACACTGAAGCTTTCTTT. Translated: CASSLNLNTEAFF.

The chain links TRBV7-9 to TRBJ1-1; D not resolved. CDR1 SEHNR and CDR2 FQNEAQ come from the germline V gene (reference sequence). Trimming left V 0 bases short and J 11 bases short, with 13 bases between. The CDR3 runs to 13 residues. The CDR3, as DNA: TGTGCCAGCAGCTTAGCGCCGATGGATTTGGCTTTCTTT. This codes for CASSLAPMDLAFF. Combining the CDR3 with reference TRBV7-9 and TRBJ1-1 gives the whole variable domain DTGVSQNPRHKITKRGQNVTFRCDPISEHNRLYWYRQTLGQGPEFLTYFQNEAQLEKSRLLSDRFSAERPKGSFSTLEIQRTEQGDSAMYLCASSLAPMDLAFFGQGTRLTVV.

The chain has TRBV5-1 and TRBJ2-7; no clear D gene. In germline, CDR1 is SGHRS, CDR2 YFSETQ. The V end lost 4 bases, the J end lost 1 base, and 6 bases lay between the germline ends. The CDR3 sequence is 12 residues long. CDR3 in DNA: TGCGCCAGCAGCCAACCTTCCTACGAGCAGTACTTC. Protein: CASSQPSYEQYF.

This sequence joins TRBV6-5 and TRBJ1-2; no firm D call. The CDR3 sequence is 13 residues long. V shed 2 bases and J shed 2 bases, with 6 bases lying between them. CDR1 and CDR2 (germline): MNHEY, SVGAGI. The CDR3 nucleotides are TGTGCCAGCAGTTACGTACCAAACTATGGCTACACCTTC. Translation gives CASSYVPNYGYTF.

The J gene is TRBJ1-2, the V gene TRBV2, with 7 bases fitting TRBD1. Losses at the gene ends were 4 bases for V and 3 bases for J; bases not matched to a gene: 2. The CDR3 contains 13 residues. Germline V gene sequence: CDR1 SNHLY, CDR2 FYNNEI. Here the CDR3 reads CASSADRDYGYTF. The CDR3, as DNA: TGTGCCAGCAGTGCCGACAGGGACTATGGCTACACCTTC.

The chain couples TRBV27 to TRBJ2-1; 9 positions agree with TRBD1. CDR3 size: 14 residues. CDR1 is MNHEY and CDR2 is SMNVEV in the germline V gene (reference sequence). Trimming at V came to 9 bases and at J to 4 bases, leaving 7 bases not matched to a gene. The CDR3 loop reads CASAQGAGYNEQFF. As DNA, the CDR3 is TGTGCCAGTGCACAGGGGGCAGGTTACAATGAGCAGTTCTTC.

CDR3 residues: CASSTIAGGPYEQFF. In DNA, the CDR3 is TGTGCCAGTAGTACCATAGCGGGAGGGCCCTATGAGCAGTTCTTC. This chain joins TRBV19 and TRBJ2-1; 11 positions agree with TRBD2. This CDR3 is 15 amino acids long. V lost 4 bases and J lost 8; bases outside the gene matches: 7. CDR1 and CDR2 from the germline V gene are LNHDA and SQIVND (reference sequence).

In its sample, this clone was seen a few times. The CDR3 loop is CSVERLGGREAFF. DNA for the CDR3: TGCAGCGTTGAAAGGTTGGGGGGTAGGGAAGCTTTCTTT. The chain is built from TRBV29-1 and TRBJ1-1; the D gene is possibly TRBD1 (5 bases). The CDR3 runs to 13 residues. Trimming took off 2 bases at V and 8 bases at J, with 15 bases between the two ends. CDR1 and CDR2 from the germline V gene are SQVTM and ANQGSEA.

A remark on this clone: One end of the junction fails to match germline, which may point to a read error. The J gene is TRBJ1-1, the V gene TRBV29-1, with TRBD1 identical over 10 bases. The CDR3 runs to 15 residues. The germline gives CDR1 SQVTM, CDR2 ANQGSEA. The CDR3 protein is CSVVRTGGENAEAFF. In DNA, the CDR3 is TGCAGCGTCGTACGGACAGGGGGGGAGAACGCTGAAGCTTTCTTT.

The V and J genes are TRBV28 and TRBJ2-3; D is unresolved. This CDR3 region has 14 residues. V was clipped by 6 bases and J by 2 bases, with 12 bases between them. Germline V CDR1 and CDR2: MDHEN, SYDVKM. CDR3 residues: CASRDQIVTDTQYF. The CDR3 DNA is TGTGCCAGCAGGGACCAGATTGTCACAGATACGCAGTATTTT.

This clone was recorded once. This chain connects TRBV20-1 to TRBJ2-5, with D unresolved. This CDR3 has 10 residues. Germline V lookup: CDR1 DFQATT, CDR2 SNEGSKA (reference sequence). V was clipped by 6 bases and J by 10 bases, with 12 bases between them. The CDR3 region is CSASPGGQYF. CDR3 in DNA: TGCAGTGCCAGCCCCGGTGGCCAGTACTTC.

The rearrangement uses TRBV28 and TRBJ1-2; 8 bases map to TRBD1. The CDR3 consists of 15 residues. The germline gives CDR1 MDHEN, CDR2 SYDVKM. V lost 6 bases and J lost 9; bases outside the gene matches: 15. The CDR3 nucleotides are TGTGCCAGCAGGGTCCGAGACAGGGGCACGTCGAGCTACACCTTC. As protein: CASRVRDRGTSSYTF.

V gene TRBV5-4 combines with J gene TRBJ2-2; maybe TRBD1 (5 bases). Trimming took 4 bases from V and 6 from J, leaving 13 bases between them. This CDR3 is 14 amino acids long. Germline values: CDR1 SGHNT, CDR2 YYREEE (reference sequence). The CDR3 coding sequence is TGTGCCAGCAGCGGCGCCAGGGTCGCCGGGGAGCTGTTTTTT. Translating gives CASSGARVAGELFF. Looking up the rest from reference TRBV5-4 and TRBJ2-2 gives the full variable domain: ETGVTQSPTHLIKTRGQQVTLRCSSQSGHNTVSWYQQALGQGPQFIFQYYREEENGRGNFPPRFSGLQFPNYSSELNVNALELDDSALYLCASSGARVAGELFFGEGSRLTVL.

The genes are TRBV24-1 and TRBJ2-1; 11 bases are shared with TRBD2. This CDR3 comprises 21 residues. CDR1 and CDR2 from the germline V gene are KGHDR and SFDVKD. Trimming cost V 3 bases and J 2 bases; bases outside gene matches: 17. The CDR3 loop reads CATSDPTGVAGGGLAYNEQFF. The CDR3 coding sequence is TGTGCCACCAGTGATCCTACTGGGGTAGCGGGAGGGGGGCTGGCCTACAATGAGCAGTTCTTC.

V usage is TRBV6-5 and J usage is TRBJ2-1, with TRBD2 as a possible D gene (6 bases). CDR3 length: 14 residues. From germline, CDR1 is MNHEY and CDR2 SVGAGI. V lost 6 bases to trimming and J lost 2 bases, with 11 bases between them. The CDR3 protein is CASSGSPTYNEQFF. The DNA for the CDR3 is TGTGCCAGCAGCGGGAGTCCGACCTACAATGAGCAGTTCTTC.

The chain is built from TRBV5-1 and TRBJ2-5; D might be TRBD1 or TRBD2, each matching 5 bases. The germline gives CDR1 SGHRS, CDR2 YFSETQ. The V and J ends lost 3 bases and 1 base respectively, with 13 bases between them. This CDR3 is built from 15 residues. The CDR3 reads CASSSRDGIQETQYF. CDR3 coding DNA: TGCGCCAGCAGCTCCCGGGACGGGATCCAAGAGACCCAGTACTTC.

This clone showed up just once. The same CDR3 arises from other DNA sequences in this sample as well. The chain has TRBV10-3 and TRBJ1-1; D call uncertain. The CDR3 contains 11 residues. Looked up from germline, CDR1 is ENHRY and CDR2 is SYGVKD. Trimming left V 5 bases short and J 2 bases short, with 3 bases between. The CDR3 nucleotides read TGTGCCATCAGTACAAACACTGAAGCTTTCTTT. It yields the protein CAISTNTEAFF.

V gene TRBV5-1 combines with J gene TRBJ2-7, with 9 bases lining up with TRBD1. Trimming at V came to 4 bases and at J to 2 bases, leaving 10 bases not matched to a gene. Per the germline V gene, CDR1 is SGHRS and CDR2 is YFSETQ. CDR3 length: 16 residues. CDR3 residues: CASSPILQGATYEQYF. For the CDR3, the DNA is TGCGCCAGCAGCCCAATCCTACAGGGGGCCACCTACGAGCAGTACTTC. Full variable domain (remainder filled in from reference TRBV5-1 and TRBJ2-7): KAGVTQTPRYLIKTRGQQVTLSCSPISGHRSVSWYQQTPGQGLQFLFEYFSETQRNKGNFPGRFSGRQFSNSRSEMNVSTLELGDSALYLCASSPILQGATYEQYFGPGTRLTVT.

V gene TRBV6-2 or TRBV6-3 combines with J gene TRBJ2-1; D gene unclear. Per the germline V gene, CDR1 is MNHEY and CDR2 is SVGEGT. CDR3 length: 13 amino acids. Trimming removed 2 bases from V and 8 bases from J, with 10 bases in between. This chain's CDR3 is CASSYVGYDEQFF. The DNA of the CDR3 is TGTGCCAGCAGTTACGTAGGATACGATGAGCAGTTCTTC.

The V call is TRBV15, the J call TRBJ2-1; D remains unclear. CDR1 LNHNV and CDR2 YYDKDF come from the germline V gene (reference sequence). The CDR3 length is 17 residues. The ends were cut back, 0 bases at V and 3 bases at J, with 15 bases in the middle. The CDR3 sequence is CATSRDLRRSLYNEQFF. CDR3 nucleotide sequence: TGTGCCACCAGCAGAGATTTAAGGCGGAGCCTCTACAATGAGCAGTTCTTC.

As DNA, the CDR3 is TGCGCCAGCAGCCACCTACGGGGAGCTACCCAGTACTTC. Translated, it gives CASSHLRGATQYF. The rearrangement uses TRBV4-3 and TRBJ2-5; tentative D call: TRBD2 (5 bases). Looked up from germline, CDR1 is LGHNA and CDR2 is YSLEER. V shed 3 bases and J shed 8 bases, with 13 bases lying between them. This CDR3 is 13 amino acids long.

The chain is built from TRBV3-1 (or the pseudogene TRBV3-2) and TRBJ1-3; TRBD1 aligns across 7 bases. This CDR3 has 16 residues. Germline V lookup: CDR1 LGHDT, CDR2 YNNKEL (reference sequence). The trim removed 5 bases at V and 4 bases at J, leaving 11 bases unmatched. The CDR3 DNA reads TGTGCCAGCAGCTTCCGACAGGGAATCTCCGGAAACACCATATATTTT. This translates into CASSFRQGISGNTIYF.

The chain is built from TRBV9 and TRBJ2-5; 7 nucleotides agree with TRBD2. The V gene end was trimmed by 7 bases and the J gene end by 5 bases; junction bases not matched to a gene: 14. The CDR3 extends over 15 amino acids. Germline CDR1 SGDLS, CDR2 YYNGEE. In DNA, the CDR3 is TGTGCCAGCTCTCATAGCGGGCAGAGCGTGGAGACCCAGTACTTC. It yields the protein CASSHSGQSVETQYF.

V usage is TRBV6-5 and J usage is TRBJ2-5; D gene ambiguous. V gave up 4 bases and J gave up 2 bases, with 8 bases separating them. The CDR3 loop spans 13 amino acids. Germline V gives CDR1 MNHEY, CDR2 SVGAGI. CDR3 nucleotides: TGTGCCAGCAGTTTGGCAGAGCAAGAGACCCAGTACTTC. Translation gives CASSLAEQETQYF.

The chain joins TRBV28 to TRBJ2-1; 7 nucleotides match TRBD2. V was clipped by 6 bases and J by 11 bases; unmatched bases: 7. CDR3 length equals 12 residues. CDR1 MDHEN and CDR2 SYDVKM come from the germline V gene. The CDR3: CASSQLANKQFF. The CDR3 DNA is TGTGCCAGCAGCCAACTAGCGAATAAGCAGTTCTTC.

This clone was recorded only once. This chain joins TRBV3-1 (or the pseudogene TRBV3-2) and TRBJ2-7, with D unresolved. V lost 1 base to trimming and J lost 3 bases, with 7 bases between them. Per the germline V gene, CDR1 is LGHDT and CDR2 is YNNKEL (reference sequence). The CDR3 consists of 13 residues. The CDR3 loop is CASSQVLFYEQYF. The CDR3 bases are TGTGCCAGCAGCCAAGTTCTCTTCTACGAGCAGTACTTC.

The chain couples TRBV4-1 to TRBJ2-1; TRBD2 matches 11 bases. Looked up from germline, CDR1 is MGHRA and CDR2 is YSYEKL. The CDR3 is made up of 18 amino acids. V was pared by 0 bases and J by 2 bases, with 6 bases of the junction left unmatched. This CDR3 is CASSQDAGSGRAYNEQFF. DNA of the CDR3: TGCGCCAGCAGCCAAGACGCAGGTAGCGGGAGGGCCTACAATGAGCAGTTCTTC.